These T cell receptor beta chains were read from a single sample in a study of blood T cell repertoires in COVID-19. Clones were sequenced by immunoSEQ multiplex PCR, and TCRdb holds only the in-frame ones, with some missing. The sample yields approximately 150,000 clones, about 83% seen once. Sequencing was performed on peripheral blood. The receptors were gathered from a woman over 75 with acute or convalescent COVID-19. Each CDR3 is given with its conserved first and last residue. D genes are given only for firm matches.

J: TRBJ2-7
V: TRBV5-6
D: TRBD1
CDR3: CASRQTGRRSSYEQYF

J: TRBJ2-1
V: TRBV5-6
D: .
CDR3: CASSLVASEDVGNEQFF

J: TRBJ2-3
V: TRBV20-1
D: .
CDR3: CSATGTDTQYF

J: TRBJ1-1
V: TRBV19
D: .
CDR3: CASSIGTRNTEAFF

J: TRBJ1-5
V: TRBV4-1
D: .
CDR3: CASSQDRGSAQPQHF

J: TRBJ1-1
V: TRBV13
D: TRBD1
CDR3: CASSERDSYKAFF

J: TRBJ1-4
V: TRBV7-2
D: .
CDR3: CASSSPTSGEKLFF

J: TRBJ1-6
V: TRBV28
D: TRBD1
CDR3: CASRSGTGYSPLHF

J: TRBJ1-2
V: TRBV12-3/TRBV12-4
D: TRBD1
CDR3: CASTITGDGYTF

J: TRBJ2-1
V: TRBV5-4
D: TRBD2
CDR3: CASSQAKRRLAGVNEQFF

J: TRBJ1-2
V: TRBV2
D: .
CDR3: CASSEARRTNYGYTF

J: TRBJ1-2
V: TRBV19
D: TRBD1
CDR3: CASSTTPPTGAHGYTF

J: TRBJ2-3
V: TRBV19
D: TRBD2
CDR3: CASSTGLVGTDTQYF

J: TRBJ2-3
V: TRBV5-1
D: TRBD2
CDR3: CASSLGLRGGSTDTQYF

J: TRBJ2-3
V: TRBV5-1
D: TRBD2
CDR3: CASSREGEPRLDTQYF

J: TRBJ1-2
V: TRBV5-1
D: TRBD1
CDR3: CASSRDSLYGYTF

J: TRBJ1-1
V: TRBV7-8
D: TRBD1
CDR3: CASSHRGTEAFF

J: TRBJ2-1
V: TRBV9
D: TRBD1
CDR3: CASSVDQGVVGNEQFF

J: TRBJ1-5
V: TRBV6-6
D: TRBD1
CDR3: CASRGETGDQPQHF

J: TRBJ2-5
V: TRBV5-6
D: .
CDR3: CASSFKTAAQETQYF

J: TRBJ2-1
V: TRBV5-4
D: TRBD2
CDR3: CASSLGGTSDSYNEQFF

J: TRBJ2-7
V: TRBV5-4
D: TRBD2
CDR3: CASSSGTINYEQYF

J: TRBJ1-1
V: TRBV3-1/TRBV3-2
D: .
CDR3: CASSQGAFTEAFF

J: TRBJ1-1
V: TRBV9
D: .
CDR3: CASSVDPGGGMNTEAFF

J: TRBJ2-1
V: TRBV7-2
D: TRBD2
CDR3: CASSLVVGGSAYNEQFF

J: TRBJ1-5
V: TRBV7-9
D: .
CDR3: CASSYSSGAQHF

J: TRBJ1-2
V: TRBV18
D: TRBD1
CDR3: CASSLTGQQDYGYTF

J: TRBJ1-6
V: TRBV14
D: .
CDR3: CASSQEGGNAPLHF

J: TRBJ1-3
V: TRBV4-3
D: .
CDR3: CASSQDFQGGNTIYF

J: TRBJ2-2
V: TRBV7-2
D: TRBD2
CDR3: CASSSGDGELFF

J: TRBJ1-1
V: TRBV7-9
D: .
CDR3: CASSSQGSNTEAFF

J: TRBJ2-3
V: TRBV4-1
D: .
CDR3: CASSQADGGADTQYF

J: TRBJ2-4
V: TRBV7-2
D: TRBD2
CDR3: CASSFVPPREGAKNIQYF

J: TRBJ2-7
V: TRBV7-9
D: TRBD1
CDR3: CASSATGTGVYEQYF

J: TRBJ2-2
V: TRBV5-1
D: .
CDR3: CASSLDDHEERELFF

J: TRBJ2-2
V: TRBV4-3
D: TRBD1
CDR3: CASSLHPGTGGPTGELFF

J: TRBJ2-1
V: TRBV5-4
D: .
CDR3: CASSQKSLSYNEQFF

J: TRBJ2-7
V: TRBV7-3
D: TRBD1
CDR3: CASSLTDRGDEQYF

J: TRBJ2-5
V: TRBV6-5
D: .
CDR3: CASSTRQRWETQYF

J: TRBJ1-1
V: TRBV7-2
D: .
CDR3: CASSADRGTEAFF

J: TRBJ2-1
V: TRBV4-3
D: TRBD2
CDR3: CASSQAGGGRSNEQFF

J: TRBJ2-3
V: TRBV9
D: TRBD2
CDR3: CASSEAPKGREGRDTDTQYF

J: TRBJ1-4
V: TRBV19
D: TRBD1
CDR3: CASSMGTDYHEKLFF

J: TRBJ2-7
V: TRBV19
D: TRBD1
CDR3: CASSRSRDRGSYEQYF

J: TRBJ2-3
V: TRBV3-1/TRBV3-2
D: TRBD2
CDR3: CASRESSGGFDTQYF

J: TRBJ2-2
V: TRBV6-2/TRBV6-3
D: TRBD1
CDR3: CASSPTGTVGTGELFF

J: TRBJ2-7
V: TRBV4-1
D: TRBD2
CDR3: CASSQASGTSRTYEQYF